Below are 25 T cell receptor beta chains sequenced from a single sample in a study of T cell responses to AZD1222 COVID-19 vaccine. Assay used: immunoSEQ multiplex PCR; TCRdb lists only in-frame clones, some missing. Here the sample spans 70,000 to 95,000 clones, about 86% being singletons. The source material was peripheral blood, sampled 28 days after the second AZD1222 dose. The receptors shown here come from an adult who received the AZD1222 COVID-19 vaccine.

The chain joins TRBV9 to TRBJ2-5; D is perhaps TRBD2 (5 bases). CDR1 is SGDLS, CDR2 YYNGEE, per germline. Trimming left V 4 bases short and J 5 bases short, with 12 bases between. The CDR3 contains 13 residues. CDR3 nucleotides: TGTGCCAGCAGCATTGGAGGCCGGGAGACCCAGTACTTC. The encoded protein is CASSIGGRETQYF. Using reference TRBV9 and TRBJ2-5 for the parts outside the CDR3, the full variable domain is DSGVTQTPKHLITATGQRVTLRCSPRSGDLSVYWYQQSLDQGLQFLIQYYNGEERAKGNILERFSAQQFPDLHSELNLSSLELGDSALYFCASSIGGRETQYFGPGTRLLVL.

The chain carries TRBV15 and TRBJ1-4; weak D call: TRBD1 (6 bases). V was clipped by 4 bases and J by 4 bases, with 13 bases between them. The CDR3 runs 15 residues. Germline CDR1 LNHNV, CDR2 YYDKDF (reference sequence). The CDR3 DNA sequence: TGTGCCACCAGCACCTGGACAGAGGGTAATGAAAAACTGTTTTTT. Its translation: CATSTWTEGNEKLFF.

The chain joins TRBV6-5 to TRBJ2-1; D possibly corresponds to TRBD1 (5 bases). Trimming cost V 2 bases and J 5 bases, with 10 bases left between them. CDR1 and CDR2 from the germline V gene are MNHEY and SVGAGI. This CDR3 has 14 amino acids. DNA for the CDR3: TGTGCCAGCAGTTACCGAGACAGAGACAATGAGCAGTTCTTC. Translating it yields CASSYRDRDNEQFF.

This clone was detected only a few times. The J gene is TRBJ1-2, the V gene TRBV28, with D possibly TRBD1 on 6 matching bases. CDR1 and CDR2 (germline): MDHEN, SYDVKM. CDR3 length: 15 amino acids. Trimming shortened V by 6 bases and J by 4 bases, and 18 bases separated the two germline ends. DNA for the CDR3: TGTGCCAGCAGCCCCATTGGGGGGCAGATCTATGGCTACACCTTC. As protein: CASSPIGGQIYGYTF.

This chain links TRBV28 with TRBJ1-4; D may be TRBD1 (5 bases). The CDR3 length is 16 residues. V was shortened by 6 bases and J by 8 bases, with 22 bases between the two germline ends. Germline-derived CDR1 and CDR2 are MDHEN and SYDVKM. CDR3 coding DNA: TGTGCCAGCAGCCCCGGGGGTGTAGGGTCTTTAGAAAAACTGTTTTTT. It codes for CASSPGGVGSLEKLFF.

The chain combines TRBV4-3 with TRBJ2-7, with a weak D call TRBD1 (5 bases). CDR1 and CDR2 from the germline V gene are LGHNA and YSLEER. V lost 3 bases and J lost 3, with 12 bases in between. There are 14 residues in the CDR3. The CDR3 DNA is TGCGCCAGCAGCCACGAACACCAGGGCTACGAGCAGTACTTC. Encoded protein: CASSHEHQGYEQYF.

V usage is TRBV10-3 and J usage is TRBJ2-1; D is undetermined. The CDR3 sequence is 11 residues long. V shed 10 bases and J shed 7 bases, with 11 bases lying between them. Germline CDR1 is ENHRY and CDR2 is SYGVKD. The CDR3 nucleotides are TGTGCCACTGGGCCAGGTAATGAGCAGTTCTTC. Amino acid sequence: CATGPGNEQFF.

The chain carries TRBV6-5 and TRBJ1-2; D perhaps matches TRBD1 (6 bases). V dropped 0 bases and J dropped 4 bases, with 12 bases sitting between them. Germline V gene lookup returns CDR1 MNHEY and CDR2 SVGAGI. CDR3 length: 15 amino acids. Written as DNA, the CDR3 is TGTGCCAGCAGTTACTCCGTACAGGGAGGCTATGGCTACACCTTC. Translation: CASSYSVQGGYGYTF.

This clone was observed a single time. The chain couples TRBV5-1 to TRBJ2-5, with TRBD2 matching 7 bases. The CDR3 spans 14 residues. Germline trimming cut 2 bases from V and 5 bases from J; bases unmatched to any gene: 6. Per germline, CDR1 SGHRS and CDR2 YFSETQ. The CDR3 sequence is CASSFAAGVETQYF. DNA for the CDR3: TGCGCCAGCAGCTTTGCGGCGGGGGTGGAGACCCAGTACTTC. Based on the CDR3 plus reference TRBV5-1 and TRBJ2-5, the full variable domain is KAGVTQTPRYLIKTRGQQVTLSCSPISGHRSVSWYQQTPGQGLQFLFEYFSETQRNKGNFPGRFSGRQFSNSRSEMNVSTLELGDSALYLCASSFAAGVETQYFGPGTRLLVL.

The chain is built from TRBV19 and TRBJ2-7; possibly TRBD1 or TRBD2 for D (5 bases each). This CDR3 has 17 residues. The germline CDR1 and CDR2 sequences are LNHDA and SQIVND (reference sequence). Trimming removed 8 bases from V and 4 bases from J, with 27 bases in between. CDR3 residues: CASQRARSFGTAYEQYF. The CDR3 region has the DNA TGTGCCAGTCAAAGGGCCCGAAGTTTCGGGACGGCATACGAGCAGTACTTC.

The chain uses TRBV30 and TRBJ1-1; a possible D gene is TRBD1 (6 bases). Trimming stripped 3 bases from V and 4 bases from J, with 15 bases between. The CDR3 covers 14 residues. Germline loops: CDR1 GTSNPN, CDR2 SVGIG (reference sequence). The CDR3 loop reads CAWRPRGGGTEAFF. CDR3 in DNA: TGTGCCTGGAGGCCCAGGGGTGGGGGCACTGAAGCTTTCTTT.

The chain carries TRBV5-1 and TRBJ2-7; D uncertain. Germline-derived CDR1 and CDR2 are SGHRS and YFSETQ. V lost 0 bases and J 0 bases, leaving 7 bases between the germline ends. This CDR3 contains 14 residues. The CDR3 nucleotides are TGCGCCAGCAGCTTGGGCGCCAACTCCTACGAGCAGTACTTC. Translating it yields CASSLGANSYEQYF. Combining the CDR3 with reference TRBV5-1 and TRBJ2-7 gives the whole variable domain KAGVTQTPRYLIKTRGQQVTLSCSPISGHRSVSWYQQTPGQGLQFLFEYFSETQRNKGNFPGRFSGRQFSNSRSEMNVSTLELGDSALYLCASSLGANSYEQYFGPGTRLTVT.

The table lists this clone with a few counts. CDR3 coding DNA: TGTGCCAGCAGTTACTCCACGGAGGGGTCCTACGAGCAGTACTTC. Its translation is CASSYSTEGSYEQYF. This rearrangement joins TRBV6-5 to TRBJ2-7; D perhaps matches TRBD2 (6 bases). CDR1 is MNHEY, CDR2 SVGAGI, per germline. The CDR3 is 15 amino acids. Trimming removed 0 bases from V and 1 base from J, with 10 bases in between.

This rearrangement joins TRBV5-1 to TRBJ2-3; either TRBD1 or TRBD2 may supply D (5 bases each). Germline V gives CDR1 SGHRS, CDR2 YFSETQ. V was trimmed by 4 bases and J by 0 bases, leaving 9 bases between them. The CDR3 has 14 amino acids. CDR3 in DNA: TGCGCCAGCAGCCCGGGGCCCAGCACAGATACGCAGTATTTT. It yields the protein CASSPGPSTDTQYF.

The rearrangement uses TRBV20-1 and TRBJ2-7; no clear D. CDR1 is DFQATT, CDR2 SNEGSKA, per germline (reference sequence). V was trimmed by 7 bases and J by 4 bases, leaving 14 bases between them. CDR3 length: 12 amino acids. Here the CDR3 reads CSVGDNAYEQYF. CDR3 nucleotides: TGCAGTGTTGGTGACAATGCGTACGAGCAGTACTTC.

The chain links TRBV7-2 to TRBJ1-1, with D hard to call. This CDR3 contains 13 residues. V shed 1 base and J shed 8 bases, with 11 bases lying between them. Germline V gene data show CDR1 as SGHTA and CDR2 as FQGNSA. CDR3 nucleotides: TGTGCCAGCAGCTTAGTTTGGGCAGAGGAAGCTTTCTTT. Translating gives CASSLVWAEEAFF.

V and J are TRBV28 and TRBJ1-5, with a possible D match to TRBD1 (6 bases). V shed 8 bases and J shed 7 bases, with 24 bases lying between them. CDR1 and CDR2 from the germline V gene are MDHEN and SYDVKM. The CDR3 is 16 amino acids. The CDR3 DNA reads as TGTGCCAGCGGGGACGCAGGGAGGGGGGTTGAGCAGCCCCAGCATTTT. It specifies CASGDAGRGVEQPQHF.

The chain is built from TRBV11-2 and TRBJ2-1; D uncertain. The CDR3 length is 16 residues. Germline CDR1 and CDR2: SGHAT and FQNNGV. Trimming left V 5 bases short and J 5 bases short, with 19 bases between. CDR3 in amino acids: CASSTHLQRNNNEQFF. The CDR3 DNA reads TGTGCCAGCAGCACTCATCTGCAGAGGAATAACAATGAGCAGTTCTTC.

This clone was seen just once. The CDR3 nucleotides are TGTGCCAGCAGGCCGACGACAGGAGCCTCCTACGAGCAGTACTTC. This gives the protein CASRPTTGASYEQYF. V gene TRBV6-5 combines with J gene TRBJ2-7; D is perhaps TRBD1 (6 bases). This CDR3 is built from 15 residues. Germline CDR1 MNHEY, CDR2 SVGAGI. V shed 6 bases and J shed 0 bases, with 15 bases lying between them.

The chain uses TRBV27 and TRBJ2-1; 10 nucleotides line up with TRBD1. V trimming: 5 bases; J trimming: 3 bases; junction bases outside the gene matches: 4. The CDR3 has 15 amino acids. The germline gives CDR1 MNHEY, CDR2 SMNVEV (reference sequence). CDR3 bases: TGTGCCAGCAGTCACGGGACAGGGGACTACAATGAGCAGTTCTTC. This gives the protein CASSHGTGDYNEQFF.

V is TRBV10-3 and J is TRBJ2-5; 9 bases agree with TRBD1. V shed 4 bases, J shed 5 bases, and the junction held 5 bases outside the gene matches. Germline V gene sequence: CDR1 ENHRY, CDR2 SYGVKD. This CDR3 contains 14 residues. CDR3 residues: CAISGQGDWETQYF. In nucleotides, the CDR3 is TGTGCCATCAGTGGACAGGGGGATTGGGAGACCCAGTACTTC.

This chain links TRBV3-1 (or the pseudogene TRBV3-2) with TRBJ1-2, with D perhaps matching TRBD1 (6 bases). Trimming took 4 bases from V and 3 from J, leaving 6 bases between them. The CDR3 totals 12 residues. Germline assignment: CDR1 LGHDT and CDR2 YNNKEL (reference sequence). The CDR3 DNA reads TGTGCCAGCAGCCCAGGGGACTATGGCTACACCTTC. Its protein is CASSPGDYGYTF.

The chain couples TRBV6-5 to TRBJ2-3, with 8 bases that match TRBD2. This CDR3 comprises 12 residues. Germline CDR1 MNHEY, CDR2 SVGAGI. Unmatched junction bases numbered 3, after V lost 7 bases and J lost 6 bases. The CDR3 here is CASTPGGDTQYF. The DNA of the CDR3 is TGTGCCAGCACCCCGGGGGGGGATACGCAGTATTTT.

This chain joins TRBV18 and TRBJ1-4; D might be TRBD1 (5 bases). Germline V lookup: CDR1 KGHSH, CDR2 LQKENI. The CDR3 is 13 amino acids. The germline V and J ends were trimmed by 4 bases and 13 bases, with 16 bases remaining between them. CDR3 bases: TGTGCCAGCTCACTTTCAGGGAAGGGGTCACTGTTTTTT. It yields the protein CASSLSGKGSLFF. Variable domain in full (rest from reference TRBV18 and TRBJ1-4): NAGVMQNPRHLVRRRGQEARLRCSPMKGHSHVYWYRQLPEEGLKFMVYLQKENIIDESGMPKERFSAEFPKEGPSILRIQQVVRGDSAAYFCASSLSGKGSLFFGSGTQLSVL.

The chain links TRBV4-3 to TRBJ2-3; D call uncertain. CDR3 length equals 17 residues. The V end was cut by 0 bases, the J end by 9 bases, with 22 bases between. Looked up from germline, CDR1 is LGHNA and CDR2 is YSLEER. The CDR3 bases are TGCGCCAGCAGCCAAGATCGCAGAGCGCGGTATTCCCTCACGCAGTATTTT. Translation: CASSQDRRARYSLTQYF.